Listed here are 21 T cell receptor beta chains from one sample, sequenced in a study of CXCR3-negative and CXCR3-positive naive CD8 T cells. General observations from the study: In CXCR3-positive naive cells, the TRB CDR3s were more hydrophobic than in CXCR3-negative naive cells.

The study made its TRB cDNA libraries by 5' RACE, adding UMI labels. TCRdb re-analyzed the 5' RACE reads; it lists each CDR3 protein once, without DNA. This sample's clone table lists some 140,000 distinct CDR3 sequences. These receptors lack a known antigen. Sequenced sample: naive CXCR3+ CD8+ T cells from blood. Noted subset: CD45RO-CCR7+CD27+CD95- naive CD8+ T cells expressing CXCR3 (TNR3+). The receptors shown here come from a human donor in good health. Some clones in this sample may be carry-over from other donors' samples.

The chain couples TRBV7-9 to TRBJ2-1; checking the TCRdb D call of TRBD2 is not possible without DNA. Germline assignment: CDR1 SEHNR and CDR2 FQNEAQ (reference sequence). The CDR3 loop spans 15 amino acids. This chain's CDR3 is CASSVVGSLYNEQFF.

CDR3: CSVEDPGSTGELFF. This chain joins TRBV29-1 and TRBJ2-2. CDR1 SQVTM and CDR2 ANQGSEA come from the germline V gene. The CDR3 is made up of 14 amino acids.

The chain uses TRBV7-9 and TRBJ2-7; TCRdb returns TRBD1, unconfirmable since there is no DNA. CDR3 length: 13 amino acids. Germline V lookup: CDR1 SEHNR, CDR2 FQNEAQ (reference sequence). This chain's CDR3 is CASSLQGFHEQYF.

This chain uses TRBV29-1 with TRBJ2-2; TCRdb gives TRBD1 as the D gene, but with no DNA this cannot be confirmed. Germline V gene sequence: CDR1 SQVTM, CDR2 ANQGSEA. The CDR3 runs to 13 residues. CDR3 sequence: CSVSPGFTGELFF.

V is TRBV6-4 and J is TRBJ2-7. CDR3 size: 14 residues. Per the germline V gene, CDR1 is MRHNA and CDR2 is SNTAGT. CDR3 in amino acids: CASSDSRPAYEQYF.

This chain connects TRBV5-1 to TRBJ2-2; TCRdb calls TRBD1, which cannot be checked without DNA. The CDR3 extends over 14 amino acids. Per germline, CDR1 SGHRS and CDR2 YFSETQ. CDR3: CASSITQGTGELFF. Complete variable domain (other parts from reference TRBV5-1 and TRBJ2-2): KAGVTQTPRYLIKTRGQQVTLSCSPISGHRSVSWYQQTPGQGLQFLFEYFSETQRNKGNFPGRFSGRQFSNSRSEMNVSTLELGDSALYLCASSITQGTGELFFGEGSRLTVL.

The V gene is TRBV5-5, the J gene TRBJ1-1. The length of the CDR3 is 13 residues. Germline CDR1 reads SGHKS; CDR2 reads YYEKEE (reference sequence). CDR3 sequence: CASSFGPNTEAFF.

The chain joins TRBV7-9 to TRBJ1-1; TCRdb returns TRBD1, unconfirmable since there is no DNA. CDR3 size: 12 residues. Germline V gives CDR1 SEHNR, CDR2 FQNEAQ (reference sequence). The CDR3 sequence: CASTTGGTEAFF.

This chain connects TRBV7-9 to TRBJ2-5; the TRBD1 assignment by TCRdb is unverifiable without DNA. The CDR3 is made up of 15 amino acids. Germline CDR1 reads SEHNR; CDR2 reads FQNEAQ (reference sequence). CDR3 loop: CASSSSGTEEETQYF.

V is TRBV4-1 and J is TRBJ2-7. The CDR3 contains 14 residues. The V gene's germline CDR1 is MGHRA and CDR2 YSYEKL. The CDR3 region is CASSQSGPNYEQYF.

This chain connects TRBV19 to TRBJ2-4; without DNA, the TCRdb call of TRBD1 cannot be checked. The CDR3 runs to 16 residues. CDR1 LNHDA and CDR2 SQIVND come from the germline V gene (reference sequence). The CDR3 loop reads CASSIFGGFAKNIQYF. Together with reference TRBV19 and TRBJ2-4, the CDR3 gives the full variable domain: DGGITQSPKYLFRKEGQNVTLSCEQNLNHDAMYWYRQDPGQGLRLIYYSQIVNDFQKGDIAEGYSVSREKKESFPLTVTSAQKNPTAFYLCASSIFGGFAKNIQYFGAGTRLSVL.

The chain uses TRBV5-1 and TRBJ1-2; the D call of TRBD1 rests on TCRdb alone, since no DNA is present to check it. The germline gives CDR1 SGHRS, CDR2 YFSETQ. This CDR3 has 13 residues. The CDR3 spells CASSLDRQGQITF.

The rearrangement joins TRBV20-1 to TRBJ2-1; TCRdb picks TRBD2, but there is no DNA to check that call. The CDR3 is 15 amino acids. The germline CDR1 and CDR2 sequences are DFQATT and SNEGSKA (reference sequence). CDR3 in amino acids: CSARDRASGDNEQFF.

The chain couples TRBV28 to TRBJ2-7; TCRdb reports TRBD2, a call that lacks DNA to check it against. The CDR3 is 15 amino acids. Germline values: CDR1 MDHEN, CDR2 SYDVKM. CDR3 residues: CASSPPLAGAYEQYF.

This rearrangement joins TRBV11-2 to TRBJ2-2. CDR1 and CDR2 (germline): SGHAT, FQNNGV. This CDR3 spans 11 amino acids. The CDR3 region is CASCFGGELFF.

The gene calls are TRBV12-3 or TRBV12-4 and TRBJ2-1. The CDR3 has 12 amino acids. CDR3 sequence reads: CASRSATERREF.

V is TRBV12-3 or TRBV12-4 and J is TRBJ2-7; TCRdb gives TRBD2 as the D gene, but with no DNA this cannot be confirmed. The CDR3 runs to 18 residues. The CDR3 sequence: CASSLGPIDYSGRREQYF.

The rearrangement joins TRBV29-1 to TRBJ2-1; lacking DNA, the TRBD2 call made by TCRdb goes unchecked. Germline V gene data show CDR1 as SQVTM and CDR2 as ANQGSEA. The CDR3 is 15 residues long. The CDR3 spells CSVEDLTSGRAEQFF.

The chain carries TRBV7-9 and TRBJ2-5; as DNA is missing, the TRBD2 call by TCRdb cannot be tested. This CDR3 comprises 15 residues. Germline CDR1 SEHNR, CDR2 FQNEAQ (reference sequence). CDR3: CASSATGLVWETQYF.

The chain couples TRBV28 to TRBJ2-7; no DNA is available, so the TRBD2 call from TCRdb remains unchecked. This CDR3 is 15 amino acids long. Germline V CDR1 and CDR2: MDHEN, SYDVKM. This CDR3 reads CASSFMGLVHNEQYF.

J is TRBJ1-4 and V is TRBV7-9; TCRdb lists TRBD1, though no DNA is available to test this call. Germline-derived CDR1 and CDR2 are SEHNR and FQNEAQ (reference sequence). CDR3 length: 16 amino acids. CDR3 region: CASSGTGEPTNEKLFF.